The 4 T cell receptor beta chains presented below share a single source sample, sequenced in a study of STAT5B mutations in CD4+ large granular lymphocyte leukemia. The data were produced by immunoSEQ multiplex PCR, yet TCRdb's version contains in-frame clones alone and is incomplete. The table lists about 20,000 clones, 82% of them singletons. Input material: CD4+ T cells from blood buffy coats. These receptor sequences come from a human donor in good health.

This sequence joins TRBV7-3 and TRBJ2-3, with 10 bases that match TRBD1. V dropped 5 bases and J dropped 5; count of bases not matched to a gene: 10. CDR1 is SGHTA and CDR2 is FQGTGA in the germline V gene. This CDR3 is built from 16 residues. The CDR3 loop is CASSPDRGLIGDTQYF. The CDR3 nucleotides are TGTGCCAGCAGCCCAGACAGGGGGCTCATTGGAGATACGCAGTATTTT.

The J gene is TRBJ1-3, the V gene TRBV19, with a weak D call TRBD1 (5 bases). Germline V gene data show CDR1 as LNHDA and CDR2 as SQIVND (reference sequence). V was cut by 7 bases and J by 4 bases, with 14 bases left in between. CDR3 length: 14 amino acids. The CDR3 DNA reads as TGTGCCAGTACCGGAGGGGCGCAGGGAAACACCATATATTTT. Translating it yields CASTGGAQGNTIYF.

This clone was counted only a few times. This sequence joins TRBV18 and TRBJ2-7; D might be TRBD1 or TRBD2, each matching 6 bases. CDR3 length equals 13 residues. CDR1 and CDR2 from the germline V gene are KGHSH and LQKENI. V lost 1 base and J lost 3, with 7 bases in between. CDR3 sequence reads: CASSPQGGYEQYF. The CDR3 bases are TGTGCCAGCTCACCACAGGGGGGCTACGAGCAGTACTTC. The complete variable domain, with remaining parts taken from reference TRBV18 and TRBJ2-7, reads NAGVMQNPRHLVRRRGQEARLRCSPMKGHSHVYWYRQLPEEGLKFMVYLQKENIIDESGMPKERFSAEFPKEGPSILRIQQVVRGDSAAYFCASSPQGGYEQYFGPGTRLTVT.

The rearrangement uses TRBV27 and TRBJ2-1; 9 bases line up with TRBD2. CDR1 is MNHEY and CDR2 is SMNVEV in the germline V gene (reference sequence). Germline trimming cut 3 bases from V and 4 bases from J; bases unmatched to any gene: 7. The length of the CDR3 is 16 residues. The CDR3 reads CASSFRAGGSYNEQFF. Written as DNA, the CDR3 is TGTGCCAGCAGTTTCAGAGCGGGAGGAAGTTACAATGAGCAGTTCTTC.